The T cell receptor (beta chain) under discussion was sequenced for a study of OX40 agonist ivuxolimab in advanced cancers. The V gene's germline CDR1 is PRHDT and CDR2 FYEKMQ (reference sequence). The CDR3 is made up of 12 amino acids. V gave up 3 bases and J gave up 0 bases, with 1 base separating them. Clones were read by immunoSEQ multiplex PCR, and TCRdb kept only the in-frame ones, dropping some. The table has tens of thousands of clones, around 92% seen once. This clone was seen once. The chain recombines TRBV13 with TRBJ2-3; D call uncertain. The sequence was obtained from an adult with an advanced solid tumor such as melanoma, head and neck, liver or kidney cancer. This material consisted of CD4+ or CD8+ T cells sorted from blood, taken in a trial of the OX40 agonist ivuxolimab. CDR3 nucleotides: TGTGCCAGCAGCTTGAGCACAGATACGCAGTATTTT. Its translation: CASSLSTDTQYF.